The next 26 T cell receptor beta chains were all read from a single sample in a study of cytomegalovirus exposure and HLA in healthy donors. The PCR ran on 60 Vbeta and 13 Jbeta primers. Libraries were prepared by immunoSEQ multiplex PCR; TCRdb keeps only in-frame clonotypes and omits some of them. This sample has some 190,000 clones, with about four fifths found just once. Sequencing was done on a sample of PBMCs. The source is a female donor in good health and CMV-seronegative.

The chain couples TRBV4-3 to TRBJ1-3, with 10 bases matching TRBD1. The germline gives CDR1 LGHNA, CDR2 YSLEER. V was clipped by 5 bases and J by 0 bases; unmatched bases: 7. This CDR3 contains 17 residues. The CDR3 protein is CASSERTGGISGNTIYF. CDR3 bases: TGCGCCAGCAGCGAAAGGACAGGGGGGATCTCTGGAAACACCATATATTTT.

Worth noting for this clone: Likely a read error: the CDR3 ends without its conserved phenylalanine or tryptophan. The chain carries TRBV9 and TRBJ1-2; no clear D. Germline V CDR1 and CDR2: SGDLS, YYNGEE. Trimming pared 7 bases from V and 5 bases from J, leaving 15 bases between. The CDR3 sequence is 13 residues long. The CDR3 bases are TGTGCCAGCGCCCGCTTCCCGGGGTATGGCTACACCCTC. It codes for CASARFPGYGYTL.

The rearrangement joins TRBV7-9 to TRBJ2-1; a weak D match, TRBD2 (6 bases). The germline V gene has CDR1 SEHNR and CDR2 FQNEAQ (reference sequence). This CDR3 comprises 16 residues. Trimming shortened V by 5 bases and J by 9 bases, and 23 bases separated the two germline ends. The CDR3 coding sequence is TGTGCCAGCAGCCCGATACTACGGGACTCCAGGAGTGAGCAGTTCTTC. Encoded protein: CASSPILRDSRSEQFF.

The rearrangement uses TRBV27 and TRBJ2-6; D gene ambiguous. V lost 6 bases and J 3 bases, leaving 6 bases between the germline ends. The CDR3 runs to 13 residues. The germline V gene encodes CDR1 MNHEY and CDR2 SMNVEV (reference sequence). CDR3 DNA: TGTGCCAGCAGCGCCGGTGGGGCCAACGTCCTGACTTTC. Translating gives CASSAGGANVLTF.

The V gene is TRBV10-3, the J gene TRBJ2-7; D is perhaps TRBD1 (6 bases). Trimming left V 6 bases short and J 6 bases short, with 9 bases between. This CDR3 has 11 residues. CDR1 is ENHRY and CDR2 is SYGVKD in the germline V gene. CDR3: CAISQGSEQYF. The CDR3 DNA follows: TGTGCCATCAGCCAGGGGTCCGAGCAGTACTTC.

The genes are TRBV5-1 and TRBJ2-3, with D unclear. The V gene's germline CDR1 is SGHRS and CDR2 YFSETQ. V was cut by 4 bases and J by 0 bases, with 9 bases left in between. There are 14 residues in the CDR3. The CDR3 sequence: CASSATTSTDTQYF. The CDR3 DNA follows: TGCGCCAGCAGCGCGACGACTAGCACAGATACGCAGTATTTT. The full variable domain, in which reference TRBV5-1 and TRBJ2-3 provide the parts outside the CDR3, is KAGVTQTPRYLIKTRGQQVTLSCSPISGHRSVSWYQQTPGQGLQFLFEYFSETQRNKGNFPGRFSGRQFSNSRSEMNVSTLELGDSALYLCASSATTSTDTQYFGPGTRLTVL.

This clone turned up a few times. The genes are TRBV5-6 and TRBJ2-3; a weak D match, TRBD2 (5 bases). The ends were cut back, 6 bases at V and 1 base at J, with 12 bases in the middle. Per germline, CDR1 SGHDT and CDR2 YYEEEE. The length of the CDR3 is 14 residues. CDR3: CASNIKLGTDTQYF. CDR3 in DNA: TGTGCCAGCAACATTAAACTAGGCACAGATACGCAGTATTTT.

This clone was detected once. This rearrangement joins TRBV6-6 to TRBJ2-1; 11 nucleotides align to TRBD2. V trimming: 0 bases; J trimming: 9 bases; junction bases outside the gene matches: 7. This CDR3 contains 16 residues. Germline V gene data show CDR1 as MNHNY and CDR2 as SVGAGI (reference sequence). The CDR3: CASSYSVGLAGGEQFF. As DNA, the CDR3 is TGTGCCAGCAGTTACTCGGTAGGACTAGCGGGTGGTGAGCAGTTCTTC.

Points on this clone: The junction does not match germline at one end; this may be a read error. This rearrangement joins TRBV30 to TRBJ2-7, with 8 bases that match TRBD2. This CDR3 spans 16 amino acids. CDR1 is GTSNPN and CDR2 is SVGIG in the germline V gene (reference sequence). CDR3 residues: CAWSPGAGGPTYGQYF. As DNA, the CDR3 is TGTGCCTGGAGCCCGGGTGCGGGAGGACCTACCTACGGGCAGTACTTC.

The rearrangement uses TRBV28 and TRBJ2-2, with TRBD2 identical over 11 bases. Unmatched junction bases numbered 10, after V lost 4 bases and J lost 6 bases. CDR1 and CDR2 (germline): MDHEN, SYDVKM. The CDR3 loop spans 17 amino acids. CDR3 nucleotides: TGTGCCAGCAGTTCCCAGTTGGGTAGCGGGAGGGCCGGGGAGCTGTTTTTT. This sequence encodes CASSSQLGSGRAGELFF.

V gene TRBV7-9 combines with J gene TRBJ2-7; D might be TRBD1 (6 bases). There are 16 residues in the CDR3. Germline CDR1 SEHNR, CDR2 FQNEAQ (reference sequence). V lost 4 bases and J 3 bases, leaving 19 bases between the germline ends. CDR3 sequence: CASSYLSTGTIYEQYF. In nucleotides, the CDR3 is TGTGCCAGCAGCTACCTTTCGACAGGTACCATCTACGAGCAGTACTTC.

CDR3 in DNA: TGTGCCAGCTCACCACTGGCAACCATTAGCAATCAGCCCCAGCATTTT. It translates to CASSPLATISNQPQHF. The chain employs TRBV18 and TRBJ1-5, with D uncertain. The germline V and J ends were trimmed by 1 base and 0 bases, with 10 bases remaining between them. Germline V gives CDR1 KGHSH, CDR2 LQKENI. The CDR3 length is 16 residues.

This rearrangement joins TRBV15 to TRBJ2-5; D is perhaps TRBD1 (5 bases). The CDR3 covers 14 residues. CDR1 is LNHNV, CDR2 YYDKDF, per germline (reference sequence). The ends were cut back, 1 base at V and 1 base at J, with 7 bases in the middle. In DNA form, the CDR3 reads TGTGCCACCAGCAGAGGACAGCCCCAAGAGACCCAGTACTTC. Encoded protein: CATSRGQPQETQYF.

The chain uses TRBV9 and TRBJ2-7, with D uncertain. CDR1 is SGDLS, CDR2 YYNGEE, per germline. The CDR3 has 15 residues. V was trimmed by 2 bases and J by 0 bases, leaving 12 bases between them. The CDR3 sequence: CASSVFPEASYEQYF. CDR3 DNA: TGTGCCAGCAGCGTGTTCCCCGAGGCCTCCTACGAGCAGTACTTC.

The chain uses TRBV5-4 and TRBJ1-1; 7 bases map to TRBD1. Germline V gene lookup returns CDR1 SGHNT and CDR2 YYREEE (reference sequence). The CDR3 is 14 amino acids. The J segment lost 3 bases and the V segment lost 4 bases, leaving 6 bases of the junction unmatched. The CDR3 here is CASSLTQGDTEAFF. CDR3 DNA sequence: TGTGCCAGCAGCCTTACTCAGGGGGACACTGAAGCTTTCTTT.

In its sample, this clone was seen once. Here the CDR3 DNA reads TGCGCCAGCCTAGGGGTGAACAGGGATAACACTGAAGCTTTCTTT. As protein: CASLGVNRDNTEAFF. This chain links TRBV10-1 with TRBJ1-1; tentative D call: TRBD1 (6 bases). The CDR3 spans 15 residues. Trimming left V 8 bases short and J 2 bases short, with 18 bases between. Germline V lookup: CDR1 WNHNN, CDR2 SYGVQD (reference sequence).

The V and J genes are TRBV7-3 and TRBJ1-1; D is undetermined. The CDR3 is made up of 14 amino acids. Germline assignment: CDR1 SGHTA and CDR2 FQGTGA. The germline V and J ends were trimmed by 1 base and 4 bases, with 10 bases remaining between them. CDR3 sequence: CASSLRRAGTEAFF. CDR3 nucleotide sequence: TGTGCCAGCAGCTTAAGGAGGGCGGGCACTGAAGCTTTCTTT.

This clone appeared a few times. The V and J genes are TRBV4-1 and TRBJ1-4; D unclear. V dropped 4 bases and J dropped 0 bases, with 15 bases sitting between them. The germline V gene has CDR1 MGHRA and CDR2 YSYEKL. The CDR3 totals 17 residues. DNA for the CDR3: TGCGCCAGCAGCCCCCGGGTGGGTGAGGCAACTAATGAAAAACTGTTTTTT. This translates into CASSPRVGEATNEKLFF.

In DNA, the CDR3 is TGTGCCAGCAGCTTAGCATCAGGGCCGTCCGGGGAGCTGTTTTTT. This codes for CASSLASGPSGELFF. This chain joins TRBV7-9 and TRBJ2-2; a possible D gene is TRBD1 (5 bases). The V end was cut by 0 bases, the J end by 6 bases, with 11 bases between. The CDR3 has 15 residues. Germline CDR1 SEHNR, CDR2 FQNEAQ (reference sequence).

This rearrangement joins TRBV10-3 to TRBJ1-3; a weak D match, TRBD1 (5 bases). Germline CDR1 is ENHRY and CDR2 is SYGVKD. Trimming stripped 7 bases from V and 4 bases from J, with 11 bases between. CDR3 size: 13 residues. As DNA, the CDR3 is TGTGCCATCATGGACAACTCCGGAAACACCATATATTTT. Translating it yields CAIMDNSGNTIYF.

The chain recombines TRBV6-5 with TRBJ2-4, with TRBD2 identical over 10 bases. This CDR3 has 15 residues. Per the germline V gene, CDR1 is MNHEY and CDR2 is SVGAGI. The V gene end was trimmed by 4 bases and the J gene end by 9 bases; junction bases not matched to a gene: 9. CDR3 sequence (DNA): TGTGCCAGCAGTTGGGAGCGGGGGGGCACGGCCATTCAGTACTTC. Its translation is CASSWERGGTAIQYF.

This clone was observed a few times. The gene calls are TRBV5-1 and TRBJ2-2; 7 positions agree with TRBD2. Losses at the gene ends were 0 bases for V and 4 bases for J; bases not matched to a gene: 3. This CDR3 is built from 15 residues. Per the germline V gene, CDR1 is SGHRS and CDR2 is YFSETQ. CDR3 sequence (DNA): TGCGCCAGCAGCTTGGAAGCGGGAAGCACCGGGGAGCTGTTTTTT. Translated, it gives CASSLEAGSTGELFF.

V is TRBV6-6 and J is TRBJ1-2, with D unclear. Trimming left V 4 bases short and J 2 bases short, with 11 bases between. The germline V gene has CDR1 MNHNY and CDR2 SVGAGI (reference sequence). The CDR3 is made up of 14 amino acids. The CDR3 DNA reads as TGTGCCAGCAGTTCGGGAGGCCCAAACTATGGCTACACCTTC. Protein: CASSSGGPNYGYTF.

The chain carries TRBV15 and TRBJ2-7; TRBD2 might be the D (6 bases). The CDR3 covers 16 residues. CDR1 is LNHNV, CDR2 YYDKDF, per germline (reference sequence). V lost 1 base to trimming and J lost 4 bases, with 17 bases between them. CDR3 nucleotides: TGTGCCACCAGCAGAGCCCCGGGACTCTTTGATTACGAGCAGTACTTC. Translated, it gives CATSRAPGLFDYEQYF. The variable domain in full, with the rest retrieved from reference TRBV15 and TRBJ2-7, is DAMVIQNPRYQVTQFGKPVTLSCSQTLNHNVMYWYQQKSSQAPKLLFHYYDKDFNNEADTPDNFQSRRPNTSFCFLDIRSPGLGDTAMYLCATSRAPGLFDYEQYFGPGTRLTVT.

The CDR3 here is CASTEGNYGYTF. CDR3 DNA sequence: TGTGCCAGTACTGAGGGTAACTATGGCTACACCTTC. V usage is TRBV19 and J usage is TRBJ1-2, with D hard to call. Germline-derived CDR1 and CDR2 are LNHDA and SQIVND (reference sequence). The CDR3 sequence is 12 residues long. V gave up 7 bases and J gave up 1 base, with 7 bases separating them.

The chain is built from TRBV2 and TRBJ1-5, with TRBD1 matching 8 bases. The germline CDR1 and CDR2 sequences are SNHLY and FYNNEI. This CDR3 comprises 15 residues. The V gene end was trimmed by 4 bases and the J gene end by 2 bases; junction bases not matched to a gene: 4. DNA for the CDR3: TGTGCCAGCAGTGCAATGGACAGGGGCAATCAGCCCCAGCATTTT. Translation: CASSAMDRGNQPQHF.